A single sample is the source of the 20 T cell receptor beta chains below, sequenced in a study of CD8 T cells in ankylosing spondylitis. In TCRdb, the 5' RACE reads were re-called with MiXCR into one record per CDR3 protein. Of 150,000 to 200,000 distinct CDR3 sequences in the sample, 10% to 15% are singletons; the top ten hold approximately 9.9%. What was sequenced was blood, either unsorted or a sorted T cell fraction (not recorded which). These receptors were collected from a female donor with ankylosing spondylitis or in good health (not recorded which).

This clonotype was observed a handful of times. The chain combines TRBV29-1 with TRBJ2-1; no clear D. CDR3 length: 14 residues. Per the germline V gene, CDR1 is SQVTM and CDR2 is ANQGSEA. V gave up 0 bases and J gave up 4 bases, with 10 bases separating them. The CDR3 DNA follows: TGCAGCGTTGAAGATCTTGCAGATTACAATGAGCAGTTCTTC. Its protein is CSVEDLADYNEQFF.

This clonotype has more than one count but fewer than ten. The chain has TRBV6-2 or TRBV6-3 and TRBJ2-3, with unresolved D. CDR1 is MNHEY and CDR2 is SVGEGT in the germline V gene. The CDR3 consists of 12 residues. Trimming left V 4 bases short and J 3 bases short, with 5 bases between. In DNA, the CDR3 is TGTGCCAGCAGTTCGTGGACAGATACGCAGTATTTT. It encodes CASSSWTDTQYF.

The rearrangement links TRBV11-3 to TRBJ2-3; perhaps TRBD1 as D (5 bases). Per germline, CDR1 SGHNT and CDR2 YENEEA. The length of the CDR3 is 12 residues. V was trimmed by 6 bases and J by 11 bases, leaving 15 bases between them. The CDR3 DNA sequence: TGTGCCAGCAGTCCGGACAAATTGAAGCAGTATTTT. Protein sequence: CASSPDKLKQYF.

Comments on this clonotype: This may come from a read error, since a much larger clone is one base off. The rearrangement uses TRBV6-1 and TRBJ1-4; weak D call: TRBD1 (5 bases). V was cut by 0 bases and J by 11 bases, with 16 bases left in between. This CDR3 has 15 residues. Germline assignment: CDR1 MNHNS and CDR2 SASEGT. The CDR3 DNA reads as TGTGCCAGCAGTGAAGCCCCAGGGTCGATTGATAAACTGTTTTTT. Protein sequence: CASSEAPGSIDKLFF.

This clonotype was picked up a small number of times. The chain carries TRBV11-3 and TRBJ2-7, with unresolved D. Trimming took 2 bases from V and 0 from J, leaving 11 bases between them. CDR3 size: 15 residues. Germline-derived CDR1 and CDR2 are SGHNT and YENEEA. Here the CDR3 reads CASSLSAAFSYEQYF. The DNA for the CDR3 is TGTGCCAGCAGCTTAAGCGCAGCATTCTCCTACGAGCAGTACTTC. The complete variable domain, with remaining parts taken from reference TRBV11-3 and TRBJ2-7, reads EAGVVQSPRYKIIEKKQPVAFWCNPISGHNTLYWYLQNLGQGPELLIRYENEEAVDDSQLPKDRFSAERLKGVDSTLKIQPAELGDSAVYLCASSLSAAFSYEQYFGPGTRLTVT.

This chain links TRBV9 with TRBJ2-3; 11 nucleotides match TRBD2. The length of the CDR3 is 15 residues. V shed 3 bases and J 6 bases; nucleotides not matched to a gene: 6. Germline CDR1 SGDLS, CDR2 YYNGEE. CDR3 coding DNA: TGTGCCAGCAGCGAGACTAGCGGGACCCCCGATACGCAGTATTTT. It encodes CASSETSGTPDTQYF.

The CDR3 DNA reads as TGCGCCAGCTGGGTTACACTTACTTTGAACACTGAAGCTTTCTTT. This translates into CASWVTLTLNTEAFF. The V call is TRBV4-1, the J call TRBJ1-1; D gene unclear. The CDR3 contains 15 residues. CDR1 and CDR2 from the germline V gene are MGHRA and YSYEKL. Between the trimmed V and J ends, which lost 8 bases and 0 bases, there was a span of 16 bases.

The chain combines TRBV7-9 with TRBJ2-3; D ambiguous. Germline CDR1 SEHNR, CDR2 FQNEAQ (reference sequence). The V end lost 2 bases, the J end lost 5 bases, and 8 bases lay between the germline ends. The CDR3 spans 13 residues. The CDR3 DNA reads TGTGCCAGCAGCTTATTGGCACGAGATACGCAGTATTTT. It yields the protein CASSLLARDTQYF.

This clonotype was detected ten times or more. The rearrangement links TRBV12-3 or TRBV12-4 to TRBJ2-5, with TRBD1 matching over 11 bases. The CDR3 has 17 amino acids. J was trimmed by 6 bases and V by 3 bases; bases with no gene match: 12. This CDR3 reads CASSFPVRDRGIKTQYF. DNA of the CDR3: TGTGCCAGCAGTTTTCCTGTCCGGGACAGGGGGATAAAGACCCAGTACTTC.

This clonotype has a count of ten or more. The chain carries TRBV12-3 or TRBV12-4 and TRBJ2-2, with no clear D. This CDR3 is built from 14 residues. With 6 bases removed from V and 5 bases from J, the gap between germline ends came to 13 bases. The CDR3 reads CASRVVAKTGELFF. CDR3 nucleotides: TGTGCCAGCAGAGTGGTCGCCAAGACCGGGGAGCTGTTTTTT.

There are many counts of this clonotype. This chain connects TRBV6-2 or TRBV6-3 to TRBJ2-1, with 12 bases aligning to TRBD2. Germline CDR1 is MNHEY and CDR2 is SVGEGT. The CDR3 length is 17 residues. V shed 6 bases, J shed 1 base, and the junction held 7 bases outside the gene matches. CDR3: CASSPSSGRGSYNEQFF. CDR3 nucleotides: TGTGCCAGCAGCCCTTCTAGCGGGAGGGGGTCCTACAATGAGCAGTTCTTC.

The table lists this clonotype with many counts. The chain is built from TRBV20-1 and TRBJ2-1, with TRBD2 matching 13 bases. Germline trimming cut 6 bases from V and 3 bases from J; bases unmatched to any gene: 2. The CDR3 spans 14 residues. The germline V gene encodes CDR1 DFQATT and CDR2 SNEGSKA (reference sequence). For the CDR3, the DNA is TGCAGTGCCCGACTAGCGGGAGGCTACAATGAGCAGTTCTTC. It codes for CSARLAGGYNEQFF.

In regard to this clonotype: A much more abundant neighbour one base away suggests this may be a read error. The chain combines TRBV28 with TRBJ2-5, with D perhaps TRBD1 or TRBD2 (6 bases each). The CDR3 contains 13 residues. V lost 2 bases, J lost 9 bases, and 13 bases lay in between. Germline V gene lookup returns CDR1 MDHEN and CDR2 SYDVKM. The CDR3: CASSLGGGKAQYF. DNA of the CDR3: TGTGCCAGCAGTTTAGGAGGGGGAAAGGCCCAGTACTTC.

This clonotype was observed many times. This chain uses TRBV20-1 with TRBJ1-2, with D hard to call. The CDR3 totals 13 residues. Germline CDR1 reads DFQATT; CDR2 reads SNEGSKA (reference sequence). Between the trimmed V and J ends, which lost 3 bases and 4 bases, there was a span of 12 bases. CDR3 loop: CSASPDTTYGYTF. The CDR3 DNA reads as TGCAGTGCTAGTCCCGACACGACCTATGGCTACACCTTC.

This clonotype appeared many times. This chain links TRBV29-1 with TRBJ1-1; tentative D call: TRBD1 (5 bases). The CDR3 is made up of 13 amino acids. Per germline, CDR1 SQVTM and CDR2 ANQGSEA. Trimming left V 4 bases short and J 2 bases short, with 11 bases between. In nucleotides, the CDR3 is TGCAGCGTTGCACGGGGCGATAACACTGAAGCTTTCTTT. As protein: CSVARGDNTEAFF.

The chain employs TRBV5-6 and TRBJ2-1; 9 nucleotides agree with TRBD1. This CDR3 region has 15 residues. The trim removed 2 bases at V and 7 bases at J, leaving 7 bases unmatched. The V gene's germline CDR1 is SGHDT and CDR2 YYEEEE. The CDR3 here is CASSFAPTGGNEQFF. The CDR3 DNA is TGTGCCAGCAGCTTCGCCCCGACAGGGGGTAATGAGCAGTTCTTC.

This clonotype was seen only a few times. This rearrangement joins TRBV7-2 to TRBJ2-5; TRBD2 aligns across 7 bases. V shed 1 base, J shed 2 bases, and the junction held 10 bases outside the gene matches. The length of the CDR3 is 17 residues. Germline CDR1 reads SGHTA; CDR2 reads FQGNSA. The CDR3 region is CASSLGAGWTQQETQYF. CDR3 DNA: TGTGCCAGCAGCTTAGGAGCGGGGTGGACCCAACAAGAGACCCAGTACTTC.

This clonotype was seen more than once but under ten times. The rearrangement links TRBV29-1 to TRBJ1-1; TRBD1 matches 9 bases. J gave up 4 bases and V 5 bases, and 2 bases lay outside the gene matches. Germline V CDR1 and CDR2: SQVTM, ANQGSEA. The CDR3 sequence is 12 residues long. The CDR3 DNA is TGCAGCGTTCGGACAGGGGTCACTGAAGCTTTCTTT. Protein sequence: CSVRTGVTEAFF.

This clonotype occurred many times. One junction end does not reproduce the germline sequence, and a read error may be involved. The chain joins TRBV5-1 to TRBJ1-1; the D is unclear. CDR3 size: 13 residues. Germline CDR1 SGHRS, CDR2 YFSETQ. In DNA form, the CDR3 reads TGTGCCAGCAGCTTAGGAGTGAACACTGAAGCTTTCTTT. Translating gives CASSLGVNTEAFF. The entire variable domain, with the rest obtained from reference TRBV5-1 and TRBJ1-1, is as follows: KAGVTQTPRYLIKTRGQQVTLSCSPISGHRSVSWYQQTPGQGLQFLFEYFSETQRNKGNFPGRFSGRQFSNSRSEMNVSTLELGDSALYLCASSLGVNTEAFFGQGTRLTVV.

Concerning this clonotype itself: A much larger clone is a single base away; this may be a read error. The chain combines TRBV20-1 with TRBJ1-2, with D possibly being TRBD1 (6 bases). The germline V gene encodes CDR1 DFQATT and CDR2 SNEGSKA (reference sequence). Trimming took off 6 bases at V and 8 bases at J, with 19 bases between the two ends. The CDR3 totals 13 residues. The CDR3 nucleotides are TGCAGTGCCCGGACAGAGGCCGTATTAGGCTACACCTTC. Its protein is CSARTEAVLGYTF.